This TCR beta chain was observed in a study of CD8+ T cells in alopecia areata. Turning to the study itself: Patients received oral tofacitinib, 5 to 10 mg twice daily, for moderate-to-severe alopecia areata. Tofacitinib continued for 6 to 18 months and was then withheld for 6 months.

As the sequencing template, cDNA was produced by extracting RNA and reverse transcribing it. Some clones are missing from TCRdb's copy, which holds only in-frame ones; the method was immunoSEQ multiplex PCR. The data show 15,000 to 20,000 clones, about 59% seen once. Lesional scalp tissue (obtained by punch biopsy) and peripheral blood were collected from alopecia areata patients. CDR3 size: 16 residues. Germline V gene lookup returns CDR1 SGHDN and CDR2 FVKESK. The ends were cut back, 0 bases at V and 5 bases at J, with 15 bases in the middle. Material: skin, obtained at week 0. This chain joins TRBV14 and TRBJ2-3; D call uncertain. The sequence came from a human donor with alopecia areata. CDR3 DNA sequence: TGTGCCAGCAGCCAAGATCGCTTCCTACGGCGAGATACGCAGTATTTT. Protein sequence: CASSQDRFLRRDTQYF.